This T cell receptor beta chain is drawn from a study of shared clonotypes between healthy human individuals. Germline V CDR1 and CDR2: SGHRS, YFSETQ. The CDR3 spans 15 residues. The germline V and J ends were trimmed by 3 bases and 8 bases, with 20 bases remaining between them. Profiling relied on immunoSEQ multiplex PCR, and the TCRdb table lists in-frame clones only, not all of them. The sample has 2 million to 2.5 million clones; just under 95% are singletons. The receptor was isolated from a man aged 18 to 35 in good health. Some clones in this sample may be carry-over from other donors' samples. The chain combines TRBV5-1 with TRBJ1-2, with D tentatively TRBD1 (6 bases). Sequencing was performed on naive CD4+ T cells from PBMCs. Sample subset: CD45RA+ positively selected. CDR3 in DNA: TGCGCCAGCAGCTCCGACCCCGGGACAATGGGGGGCTACACCTTC. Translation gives CASSSDPGTMGGYTF.